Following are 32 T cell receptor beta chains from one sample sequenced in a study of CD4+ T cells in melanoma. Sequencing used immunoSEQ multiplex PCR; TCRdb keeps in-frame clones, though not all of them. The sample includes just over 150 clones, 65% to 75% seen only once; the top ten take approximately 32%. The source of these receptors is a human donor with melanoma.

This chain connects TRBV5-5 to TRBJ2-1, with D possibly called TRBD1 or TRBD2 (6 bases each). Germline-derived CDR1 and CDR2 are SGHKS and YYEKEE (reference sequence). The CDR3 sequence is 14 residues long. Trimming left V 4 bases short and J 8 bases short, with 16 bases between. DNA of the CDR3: TGTGCCAGCAGCCGTGGGGGGCAGGGCGATGAGCAGTTCTTC. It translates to CASSRGGQGDEQFF.

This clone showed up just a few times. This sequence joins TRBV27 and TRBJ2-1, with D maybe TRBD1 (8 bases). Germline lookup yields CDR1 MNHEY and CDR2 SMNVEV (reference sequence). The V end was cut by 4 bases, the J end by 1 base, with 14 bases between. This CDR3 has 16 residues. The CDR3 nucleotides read TGTGCCAGCAGTTCATACAGGGGGGGTTCCTACAATGAGCAGTTCTTC. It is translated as CASSSYRGGSYNEQFF.

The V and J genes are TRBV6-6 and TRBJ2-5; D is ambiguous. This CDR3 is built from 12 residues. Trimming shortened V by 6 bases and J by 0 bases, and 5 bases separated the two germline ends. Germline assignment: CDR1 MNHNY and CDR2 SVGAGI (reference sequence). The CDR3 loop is CASSSYQETQYF. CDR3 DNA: TGTGCCAGCAGCTCGTACCAAGAGACCCAGTACTTC.

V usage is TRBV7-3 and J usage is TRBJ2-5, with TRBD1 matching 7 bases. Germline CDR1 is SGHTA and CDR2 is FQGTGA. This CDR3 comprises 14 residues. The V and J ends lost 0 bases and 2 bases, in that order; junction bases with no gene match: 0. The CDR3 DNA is TGTGCCAGCAGCTTAACCAGGGGGCAAGAGACCCAGTACTTC. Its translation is CASSLTRGQETQYF.

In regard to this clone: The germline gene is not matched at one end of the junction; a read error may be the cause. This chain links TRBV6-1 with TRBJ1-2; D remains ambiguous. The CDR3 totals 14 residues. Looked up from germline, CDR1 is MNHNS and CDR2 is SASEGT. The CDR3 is CVSSEASTLYGYTF. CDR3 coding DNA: TGTGTCAGCAGTGAGGCCAGCACGCTCTATGGCTACACCTTC.

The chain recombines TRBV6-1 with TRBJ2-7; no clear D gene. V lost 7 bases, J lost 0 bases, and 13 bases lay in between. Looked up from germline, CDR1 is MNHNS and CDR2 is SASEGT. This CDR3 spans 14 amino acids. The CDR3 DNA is TGTGCCAGCACGGATTCCTTGTACTCCTACGAGCAGTACTTC. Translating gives CASTDSLYSYEQYF.

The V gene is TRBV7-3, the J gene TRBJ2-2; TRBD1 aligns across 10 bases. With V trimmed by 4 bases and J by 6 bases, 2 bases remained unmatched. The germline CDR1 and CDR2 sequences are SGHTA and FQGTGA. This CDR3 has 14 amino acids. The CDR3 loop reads CASSWDRGAGELFF. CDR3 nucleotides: TGTGCCAGCAGCTGGGACAGGGGCGCCGGGGAGCTGTTTTTT.

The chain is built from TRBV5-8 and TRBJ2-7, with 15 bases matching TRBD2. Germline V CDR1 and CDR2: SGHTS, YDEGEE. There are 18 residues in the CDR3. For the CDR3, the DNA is TGTAGCAGCTACGCCGGGACTAGCGGGGGGACAAGCTCCTACGAGCAGTACTTC. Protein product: CSSYAGTSGGTSSYEQYF.

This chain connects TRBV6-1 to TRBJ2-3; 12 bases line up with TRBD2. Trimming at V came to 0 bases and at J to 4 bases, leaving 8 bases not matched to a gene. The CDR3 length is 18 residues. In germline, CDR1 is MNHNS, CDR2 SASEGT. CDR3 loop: CASSEARPGLAGSDTQYF. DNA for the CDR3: TGTGCCAGCAGTGAAGCTAGGCCCGGACTAGCGGGGTCAGATACGCAGTATTTT.

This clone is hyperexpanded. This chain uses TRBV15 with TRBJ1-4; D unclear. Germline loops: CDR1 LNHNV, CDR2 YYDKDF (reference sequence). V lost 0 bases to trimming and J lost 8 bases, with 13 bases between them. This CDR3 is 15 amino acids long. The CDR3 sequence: CATSRDKGNGEKLFF. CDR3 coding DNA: TGTGCCACCAGCAGAGATAAAGGCAACGGAGAAAAACTGTTTTTT.

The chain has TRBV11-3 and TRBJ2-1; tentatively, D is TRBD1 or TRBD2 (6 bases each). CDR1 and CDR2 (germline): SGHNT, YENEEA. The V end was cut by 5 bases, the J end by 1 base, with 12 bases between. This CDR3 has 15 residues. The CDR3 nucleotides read TGTGCCAGCAGCCTTGGAGGGGGTTCCTACAATGAGCAGTTCTTC. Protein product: CASSLGGGSYNEQFF.

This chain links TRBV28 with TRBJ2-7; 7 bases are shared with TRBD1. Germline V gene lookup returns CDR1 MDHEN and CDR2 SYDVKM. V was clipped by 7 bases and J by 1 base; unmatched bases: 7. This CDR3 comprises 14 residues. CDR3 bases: TGTGCCAGCATCACTAGACAGGGATCCTACGAGCAGTACTTC. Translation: CASITRQGSYEQYF.

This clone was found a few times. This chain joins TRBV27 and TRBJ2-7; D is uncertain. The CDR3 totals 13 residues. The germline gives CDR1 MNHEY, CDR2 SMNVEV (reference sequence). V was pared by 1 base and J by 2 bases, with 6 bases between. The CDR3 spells CASSLLNTYEQYF. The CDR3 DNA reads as TGTGCCAGCAGTTTATTAAATACCTACGAGCAGTACTTC.

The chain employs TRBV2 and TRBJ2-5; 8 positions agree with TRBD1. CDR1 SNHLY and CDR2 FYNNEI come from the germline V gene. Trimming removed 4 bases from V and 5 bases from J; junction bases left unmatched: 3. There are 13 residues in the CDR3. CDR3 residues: CASSGQGTETQYF. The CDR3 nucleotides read TGTGCCAGCAGTGGACAGGGGACGGAGACCCAGTACTTC.

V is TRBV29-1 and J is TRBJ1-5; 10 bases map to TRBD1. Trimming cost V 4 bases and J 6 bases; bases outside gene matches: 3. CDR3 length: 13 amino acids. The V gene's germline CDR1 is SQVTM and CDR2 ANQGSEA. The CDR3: CSVGTGGGQPQHF. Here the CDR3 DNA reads TGCAGCGTTGGGACAGGGGGTGGTCAGCCCCAGCATTTT.

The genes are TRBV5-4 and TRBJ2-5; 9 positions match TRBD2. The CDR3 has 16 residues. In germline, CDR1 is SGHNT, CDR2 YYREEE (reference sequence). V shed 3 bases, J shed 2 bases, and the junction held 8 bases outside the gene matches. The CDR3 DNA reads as TGTGCCAGCAGCTCCCCCGTAGCGGGGGAACAAGAGACCCAGTACTTC. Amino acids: CASSSPVAGEQETQYF.

CDR3 sequence (DNA): TGTGCCAGCAGCTCCTTCAGGGCATCCTTTAAGAGCAATGGCTACACCTTC. Translating gives CASSSFRASFKSNGYTF. The rearrangement uses TRBV7-2 and TRBJ1-2; tentative D call: TRBD1 (5 bases). V was trimmed by 4 bases and J by 6 bases, leaving 24 bases between them. CDR1 is SGHTA and CDR2 is FQGNSA in the germline V gene. The CDR3 covers 17 residues.

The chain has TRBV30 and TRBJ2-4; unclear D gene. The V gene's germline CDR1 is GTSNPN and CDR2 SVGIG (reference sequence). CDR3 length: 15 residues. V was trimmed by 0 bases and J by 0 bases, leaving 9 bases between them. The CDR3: CAWSVPGLAKNIQYF. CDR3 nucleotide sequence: TGTGCCTGGAGTGTACCCGGGCTAGCCAAAAACATTCAGTACTTC. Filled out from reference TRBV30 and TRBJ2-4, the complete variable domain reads SQTIHQWPATLVQPVGSPLSLECTVEGTSNPNLYWYRQAAGRGLQLLFYSVGIGQISSEVPQNLSASRPQDRQFILSSKKLLLSDSGFYLCAWSVPGLAKNIQYFGAGTRLSVL.

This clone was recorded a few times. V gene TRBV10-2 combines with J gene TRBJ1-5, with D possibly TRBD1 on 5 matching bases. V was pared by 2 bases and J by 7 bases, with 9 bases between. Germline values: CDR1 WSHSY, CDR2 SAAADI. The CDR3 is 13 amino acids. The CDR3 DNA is TGCGCCAGCAGTGAGGACAGATCCCAGCCCCAGCATTTT. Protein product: CASSEDRSQPQHF.

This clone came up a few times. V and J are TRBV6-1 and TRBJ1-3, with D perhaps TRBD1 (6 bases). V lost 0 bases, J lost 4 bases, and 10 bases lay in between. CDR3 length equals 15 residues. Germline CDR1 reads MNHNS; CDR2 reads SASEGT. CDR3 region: CASSEARTVGNTIYF. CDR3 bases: TGTGCCAGCAGTGAAGCACGGACAGTCGGAAACACCATATATTTT.

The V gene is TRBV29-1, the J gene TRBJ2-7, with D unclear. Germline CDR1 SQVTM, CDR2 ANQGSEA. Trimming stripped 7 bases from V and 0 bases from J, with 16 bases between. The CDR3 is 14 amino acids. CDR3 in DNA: TGCAGCGCCTACACGGCAGGTCCCTCCTACGAGCAGTACTTC. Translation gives CSAYTAGPSYEQYF.

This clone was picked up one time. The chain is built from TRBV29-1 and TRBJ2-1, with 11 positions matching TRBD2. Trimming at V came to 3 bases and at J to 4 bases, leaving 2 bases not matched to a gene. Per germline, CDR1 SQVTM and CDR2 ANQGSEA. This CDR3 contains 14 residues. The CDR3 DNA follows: TGCAGCGTTGAGGGACTAGCGGATTACAATGAGCAGTTCTTC. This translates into CSVEGLADYNEQFF.

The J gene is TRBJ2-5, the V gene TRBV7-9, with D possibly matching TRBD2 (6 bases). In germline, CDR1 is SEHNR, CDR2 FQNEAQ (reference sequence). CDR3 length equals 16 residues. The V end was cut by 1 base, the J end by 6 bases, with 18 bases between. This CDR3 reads CASSLELARLIKTQYF. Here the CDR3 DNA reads TGTGCCAGCAGCTTAGAGCTAGCGAGGTTAATAAAGACCCAGTACTTC.

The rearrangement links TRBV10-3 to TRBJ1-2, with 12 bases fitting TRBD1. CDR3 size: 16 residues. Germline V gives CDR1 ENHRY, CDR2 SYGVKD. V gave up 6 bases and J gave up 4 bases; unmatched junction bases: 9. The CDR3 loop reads CAIRSGTGGVIYGYTF. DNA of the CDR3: TGTGCCATCAGATCCGGGACAGGGGGCGTAATCTATGGCTACACCTTC.

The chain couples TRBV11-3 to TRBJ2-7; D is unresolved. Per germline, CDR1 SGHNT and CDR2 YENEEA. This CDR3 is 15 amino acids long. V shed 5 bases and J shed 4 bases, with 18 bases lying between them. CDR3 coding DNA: TGTGCCAGCAGCCTCTCCGCGACGGCCTTATACGAGCAGTACTTC. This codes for CASSLSATALYEQYF.

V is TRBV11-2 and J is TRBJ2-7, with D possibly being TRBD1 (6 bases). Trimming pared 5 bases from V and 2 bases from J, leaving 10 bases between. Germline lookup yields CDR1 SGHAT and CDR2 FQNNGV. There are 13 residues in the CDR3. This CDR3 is CASSRDIPYEQYF. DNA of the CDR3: TGTGCCAGCAGCCGGGACATCCCCTACGAGCAGTACTTC.

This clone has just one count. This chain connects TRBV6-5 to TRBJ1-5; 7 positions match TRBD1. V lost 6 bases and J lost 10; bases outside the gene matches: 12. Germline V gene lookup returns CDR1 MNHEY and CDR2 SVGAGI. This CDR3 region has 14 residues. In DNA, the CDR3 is TGTGCCAGCAGACCCAGGGGGGACTCGGGTCCCCAGCATTTT. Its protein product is CASRPRGDSGPQHF.

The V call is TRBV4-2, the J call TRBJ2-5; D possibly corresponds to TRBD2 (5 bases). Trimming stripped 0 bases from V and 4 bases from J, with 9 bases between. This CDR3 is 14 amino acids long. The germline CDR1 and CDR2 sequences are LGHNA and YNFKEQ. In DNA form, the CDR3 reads TGTGCCAGCAGCCAAGATAACCGGGGAGAGACCCAGTACTTC. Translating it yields CASSQDNRGETQYF.

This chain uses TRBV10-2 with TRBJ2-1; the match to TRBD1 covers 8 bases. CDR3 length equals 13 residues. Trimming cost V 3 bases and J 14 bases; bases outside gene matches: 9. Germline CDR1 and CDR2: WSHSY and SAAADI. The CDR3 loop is CASSEDRGEGEFF. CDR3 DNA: TGCGCCAGCAGTGAAGACAGGGGCGAGGGGGAGTTCTTC.

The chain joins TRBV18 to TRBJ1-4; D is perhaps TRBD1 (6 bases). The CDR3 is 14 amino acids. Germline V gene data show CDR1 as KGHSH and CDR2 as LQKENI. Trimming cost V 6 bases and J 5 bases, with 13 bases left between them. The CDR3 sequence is CASSPGQINEKLFF. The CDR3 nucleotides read TGTGCCAGCTCCCCTGGACAGATAAATGAAAAACTGTTTTTT.

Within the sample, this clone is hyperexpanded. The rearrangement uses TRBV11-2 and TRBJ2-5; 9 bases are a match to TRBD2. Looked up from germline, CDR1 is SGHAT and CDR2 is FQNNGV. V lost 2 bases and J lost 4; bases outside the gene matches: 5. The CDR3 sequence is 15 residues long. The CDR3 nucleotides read TGTGCCAGCAGCTTAAACGTACTAGCGGGAGAGACCCAGTACTTC. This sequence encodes CASSLNVLAGETQYF.

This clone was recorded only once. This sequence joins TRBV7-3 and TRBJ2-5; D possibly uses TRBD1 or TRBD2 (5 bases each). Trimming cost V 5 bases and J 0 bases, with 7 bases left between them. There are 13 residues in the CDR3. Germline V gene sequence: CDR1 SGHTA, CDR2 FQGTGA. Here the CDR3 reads CASSQGHQETQYF. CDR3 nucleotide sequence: TGTGCCAGCAGCCAGGGACACCAAGAGACCCAGTACTTC.